This T cell receptor (beta chain) was found in a study of T cells in Graves' hyperthyroidism and ophthalmopathy. Concerning this clonotype itself: Antigen specificity is unknown.

Broader study findings: Blood also contained most expanded thyroid clonotypes above 0.001. Stable hyperthyroidism and ophthalmopathy were separated using 13 V-J signatures.

V was clipped by 3 bases and J by 5 bases, with 16 bases between them. CDR1 is GTSNPN and CDR2 is SVGIG in the germline V gene (reference sequence). This CDR3 is built from 14 residues. The source material, RNA transcripts, was used to amplify TCR beta CDR3 regions. HTBI primers were used for first-round RT-PCR of the TCR CDR3. In TCRdb, the multiplex PCR reads were re-called with MiXCR into one record per CDR3 protein. The sample has around 270,000 distinct CDR3 sequences; around a fifth are singletons. The chain carries TRBV30 and TRBJ1-2, with D uncertain. The sample taken for sequencing was blood. The clonotype was recovered from a man aged 50 or older with Graves' ophthalmopathy. CDR3: CAWREVGLPYGYTF. CDR3 sequence (DNA): TGTGCCTGGAGGGAGGTAGGGTTGCCTTATGGCTACACCTTC.